This is a list of T cell receptor beta chains from one sample in a study of cytomegalovirus exposure and HLA in healthy donors. Only in-frame clones appear in the TCRdb table, and some are missing; sequencing was by immunoSEQ multiplex PCR. In total, the table holds roughly 220,000 clones. Sequencing input: PBMCs. The receptors come from a girl aged 2 to 10 in good health and CMV-seropositive. The CDR3 runs from the conserved cysteine through the conserved F or W. The D gene is left open where the match is weak.

j_gene	v_gene	d_gene	len	CDR3aa	CDR3nt
TRBJ2-5	TRBV5-1	TRBD1	13	CASSFQGAVEQYF	TGCGCCAGCAGCTTCCAGGGGGCGGTTGAGCAGTACTTC
TRBJ1-3	TRBV7-3	TRBD1	15	CASSLEGALGNTIYF	TGTGCCAGCAGCTTAGAGGGGGCGCTTGGAAACACCATATATTTT
TRBJ2-7	TRBV28	-	14	CASSLIHSPYEQYF	TGTGCCAGCAGTTTAATTCACTCTCCCTACGAGCAGTACTTC
TRBJ1-3	TRBV9	TRBD1	22	CASSGKQTYGQVPSVSGNTIYF	TGTGCCAGCAGTGGAAAACAAACCTATGGACAGGTACCCTCCGTCTCTGGAAACACCATATATTTT
TRBJ2-7	TRBV5-5	TRBD2	17	CASSLSLGTSGVYEQYF	TGTGCCAGCAGCTTGTCTCTAGGGACTAGCGGGGTCTACGAGCAGTACTTC
TRBJ2-7	TRBV30	-	14	CAWRPPGSSYEQYF	TGTGCCTGGAGGCCACCGGGATCCTCCTACGAGCAGTACTTC
TRBJ2-1	TRBV5-1	TRBD2	21	CASSTQPGTSGAANAYNEQFF	TGCGCCAGCAGCACCCAGCCCGGGACTAGCGGGGCCGCAAATGCCTACAATGAGCAGTTCTTC
TRBJ2-7	TRBV27	-	16	CASSAYLSGGIDEQYF	TGTGCCAGCAGTGCATACCTTTCGGGGGGCATCGACGAGCAGTACTTC
TRBJ2-3	TRBV27	-	15	CASSLLGGGTDTQYF	TGTGCCAGCAGTTTGTTAGGGGGAGGCACAGATACGCAGTATTTT
TRBJ1-4	TRBV6-1	-	14	CASSLSRTNEKLFF	TGTGCCAGCAGTTTGTCTCGGACTAATGAAAAACTGTTTTTT
TRBJ2-1	TRBV7-2	-	17	CASSLEGVAPGYSEQFF	TGTGCCAGCAGCTTAGAAGGTGTGGCTCCGGGATACAGTGAGCAGTTCTTC
TRBJ1-2	TRBV6-1	TRBD1	14	CASTAGTGFYGYTF	TGTGCCAGCACCGCCGGGACAGGTTTCTATGGCTACACCTTC
TRBJ1-1	TRBV5-1	TRBD1	16	CASSYGQGEGWAEAFF	TGCGCCAGCAGCTATGGACAGGGGGAAGGATGGGCTGAAGCTTTCTTT
TRBJ2-7	TRBV7-9	TRBD2	18	CASSPPRLAGEDFYEQYF	TGTGCCAGCAGCCCCCCAAGACTAGCGGGAGAGGACTTCTACGAGCAGTACTTC
TRBJ2-1	TRBV11-2	TRBD2	19	CASSRGGLAGEGAYNEQFF	TGTGCCAGCAGCCGCGGGGGTCTAGCGGGAGAAGGGGCCTACAATGAGCAGTTCTTC
TRBJ2-7	TRBV11-1	TRBD1	15	CASSVIGTGTYEQYF	TGTGCCAGCAGCGTAATCGGGACAGGGACCTACGAGCAGTACTTC
TRBJ2-7	TRBV5-1	TRBD1	15	CASSTRQGPYYEQYF	TGCGCCAGCAGCACCAGACAGGGGCCGTACTACGAGCAGTACTTC
TRBJ2-7	TRBV7-3	TRBD2	15	CASSPDSGRVYEQYF	TGTGCCAGCAGCCCGGACAGCGGGAGGGTTTACGAGCAGTACTTC
TRBJ2-7	TRBV7-8	TRBD2	14	CASSLWLAGGEQYF	TGTGCCAGCAGCTTATGGCTAGCGGGAGGCGAGCAGTACTTC
TRBJ2-5	TRBV19	TRBD1	15	CASSDDRVLGETQYF	TGTGCCAGTAGTGATGACAGGGTCCTTGGGGAGACCCAGTACTTC
TRBJ1-5	TRBV10-3	-	14	CAISDRGHRQPQHF	TGTGCCATCAGTGATAGGGGTCACCGGCAGCCCCAGCATTTT
TRBJ2-7	TRBV28	-	14	CASSQYRSGHEQYF	TGTGCCAGCAGTCAATATAGGAGCGGCCACGAGCAGTACTTC